These 22 T cell receptor beta chains share one sample of origin, sequenced in a study of blood T cell repertoires in COVID-19. Profiled with immunoSEQ multiplex PCR; TCRdb holds only in-frame clones, not every one. This sample has some 220,000 clones; 85% occur once, and the top ten carry about 2.5%. Specimen: peripheral blood. The origin of the receptors is a woman between 70 and 85 years old with COVID-19, enrolled during active disease.

The V gene is TRBV7-8, the J gene TRBJ1-1; D might be TRBD1 (5 bases). This CDR3 contains 18 residues. The germline V gene has CDR1 SGHVS and CDR2 FQNEAQ. The V end was cut by 3 bases, the J end by 3 bases, with 23 bases between. CDR3 sequence: CASSFGRTGAPLDTEAFF. For the CDR3, the DNA is TGTGCCAGCAGCTTTGGCAGAACAGGAGCCCCTTTAGACACTGAAGCTTTCTTT.

This rearrangement joins TRBV27 to TRBJ2-3; D call uncertain. This CDR3 region has 12 residues. Trimming shortened V by 11 bases and J by 4 bases, and 13 bases separated the two germline ends. CDR1 MNHEY and CDR2 SMNVEV come from the germline V gene (reference sequence). In DNA form, the CDR3 reads TGTGCCTCCCCCGCGGTGCCAGATACGCAGTATTTT. Amino acids: CASPAVPDTQYF.

This clone was seen once. The V and J genes are TRBV19 and TRBJ1-6; D might be TRBD1 (5 bases). Trimming pared 4 bases from V and 10 bases from J, leaving 11 bases between. CDR3 length: 13 residues. Germline V gene data show CDR1 as LNHDA and CDR2 as SQIVND (reference sequence). The CDR3: CASSRGDLSPLHF. The CDR3 DNA reads TGTGCCAGTAGTAGGGGGGACCTGTCACCCCTCCACTTT.

This chain uses TRBV18 with TRBJ1-1; 7 nucleotides line up with TRBD1. V shed 0 bases and J 1 base; nucleotides not matched to a gene: 11. Per germline, CDR1 KGHSH and CDR2 LQKENI. This CDR3 region has 18 residues. The CDR3 sequence is CASSPPNALTGANTEAFF. CDR3 nucleotide sequence: TGTGCCAGCTCACCACCTAATGCCCTCACAGGGGCGAACACTGAAGCTTTCTTT.

Only a few counts were recorded for this clone. The chain recombines TRBV5-4 with TRBJ1-2, with TRBD1 matching over 9 bases. The CDR3 is 17 amino acids. The germline V gene encodes CDR1 SGHNT and CDR2 YYREEE (reference sequence). J lost 3 bases, V lost 1 base, and 10 bases had no gene match. The DNA for the CDR3 is TGTGCCAGCAGCTTGCAACAGGGGGCGGCCATTGACTATGGCTACACCTTC. This encodes CASSLQQGAAIDYGYTF.

The genes are TRBV19 and TRBJ1-2; 10 bases are a match to TRBD1. CDR3 length: 15 amino acids. The germline V gene encodes CDR1 LNHDA and CDR2 SQIVND (reference sequence). V was pared by 5 bases and J by 7 bases, with 10 bases of the junction left unmatched. The CDR3, as DNA: TGTGCCAGTAGTCTTAACGCAGGGACAGGGGTTGGCTACACCTTC. It yields the protein CASSLNAGTGVGYTF.

The V call is TRBV6-5, the J call TRBJ1-5; D gene uncertain. Trimming left V 5 bases short and J 11 bases short, with 10 bases between. This CDR3 region has 11 residues. Looked up from germline, CDR1 is MNHEY and CDR2 is SVGAGI. The DNA for the CDR3 is TGTGCCAGCAGTAACCTGGAGGCCCAGCATTTT. As protein: CASSNLEAQHF.

This chain links TRBV14 with TRBJ2-7, with 11 bases fitting TRBD2. The CDR3 consists of 15 residues. J lost 8 bases, V lost 1 base, and 7 bases had no gene match. Germline lookup yields CDR1 SGHDN and CDR2 FVKESK. In nucleotides, the CDR3 is TGTGCCAGCAGCCAAGCAGTAGCGGGGGGGAGTAAGCAGTACTTC. This translates into CASSQAVAGGSKQYF. The entire variable domain, with the rest obtained from reference TRBV14 and TRBJ2-7, is as follows: EAGVTQFPSHSVIEKGQTVTLRCDPISGHDNLYWYRRVMGKEIKFLLHFVKESKQDESGMPNNRFLAERTGGTYSTLKVQPAELEDSGVYFCASSQAVAGGSKQYFGPGTRLTVT.

V and J are TRBV7-3 and TRBJ2-2; D gene uncertain. CDR3 length: 13 amino acids. V was trimmed by 5 bases and J by 4 bases, leaving 8 bases between them. The germline CDR1 and CDR2 sequences are SGHTA and FQGTGA. The chain's CDR3 is CASSQTLTGELFF. CDR3 coding DNA: TGTGCCAGCAGCCAGACACTCACCGGGGAGCTGTTTTTT.

The chain joins TRBV5-8 to TRBJ2-1; D is ambiguous. The germline CDR1 and CDR2 sequences are SGHTS and YDEGEE. Trimming removed 0 bases from V and 7 bases from J, with 5 bases in between. The CDR3 covers 12 residues. The DNA for the CDR3 is TGTGCCAGCAGCTTGGCCGTTAATGAGCAGTTCTTC. Protein sequence: CASSLAVNEQFF.

The chain is built from TRBV15 and TRBJ2-7; TRBD2 might be the D (5 bases). Trimming removed 0 bases at V and 7 bases at J, with 19 bases between. This CDR3 comprises 16 residues. Germline-derived CDR1 and CDR2 are LNHNV and YYDKDF (reference sequence). CDR3 sequence (DNA): TGTGCCACCAGCAGAGATTTTATTTCTTTACGGGGAGAGCAGTACTTC. Translation: CATSRDFISLRGEQYF.

This sequence joins TRBV7-2 and TRBJ1-1; 8 bases fit TRBD1. Trimming removed 0 bases from V and 10 bases from J; junction bases left unmatched: 4. Looked up from germline, CDR1 is SGHTA and CDR2 is FQGNSA. The CDR3 contains 13 residues. This CDR3 is CASSLAAQGAAFF. The CDR3 nucleotides read TGTGCCAGCAGCTTAGCTGCGCAGGGGGCAGCTTTCTTT.

This clone was recorded a few times. The chain links TRBV11-2 to TRBJ2-7; 8 nucleotides match TRBD1. The CDR3 extends over 16 amino acids. In germline, CDR1 is SGHAT, CDR2 FQNNGV. J gave up 2 bases and V 0 bases, and 6 bases lay outside the gene matches. CDR3 protein: CASSLEEDRDPYEQYF. In nucleotides, the CDR3 is TGTGCCAGCAGCTTAGAAGAGGACAGGGATCCCTACGAGCAGTACTTC.

The CDR3 region is CASSLVGRTDTQYF. The CDR3 DNA reads TGTGCCAGCAGCTTGGTCGGCAGGACAGATACGCAGTATTTT. J is TRBJ2-3 and V is TRBV11-2; D gene ambiguous. The CDR3 runs to 14 residues. Germline CDR1 is SGHAT and CDR2 is FQNNGV. V was cut by 3 bases and J by 3 bases, with 10 bases left in between.

In this sample, this clone turned up once. CDR3 in amino acids: CASSLQGKGQETQYF. For the CDR3, the DNA is TGTGCCAGCAGCCTACAGGGGAAGGGCCAAGAGACCCAGTACTTC. V usage is TRBV13 and J usage is TRBJ2-5; 7 bases fit TRBD1. The ends lost 5 bases at V and 1 base at J; junction bases unmatched: 7. This CDR3 comprises 15 residues. Germline loops: CDR1 PRHDT, CDR2 FYEKMQ (reference sequence).

The rearrangement joins TRBV7-2 to TRBJ2-1; 7 bases are shared with TRBD1. This CDR3 spans 14 amino acids. Trimming took 3 bases from V and 9 from J; bases not matched to a gene: 8. Germline V gives CDR1 SGHTA, CDR2 FQGNSA. This CDR3 reads CASSLPRGTSEQFF. CDR3 DNA sequence: TGTGCCAGCAGCTTGCCCAGGGGGACGAGTGAGCAGTTCTTC.

The table lists this clone with a count of one. The chain employs TRBV5-1 and TRBJ1-2; D uncertain. Trimming took 3 bases from V and 5 from J, leaving 14 bases between them. Germline CDR1 reads SGHRS; CDR2 reads YFSETQ. This CDR3 contains 14 residues. Here the CDR3 DNA reads TGCGCCAGCAGCTGGAGAGTCAACGGGTATGGCTACACCTTC. It yields the protein CASSWRVNGYGYTF.

V gene TRBV24-1 combines with J gene TRBJ1-5; TRBD1 is a possible D gene (6 bases). V was pared by 7 bases and J by 2 bases, with 14 bases between. Germline loops: CDR1 KGHDR, CDR2 SFDVKD. CDR3 size: 15 residues. The CDR3 here is CATSVSGVGNQPQHF. DNA for the CDR3: TGTGCCACCAGCGTTTCAGGGGTTGGCAATCAGCCCCAGCATTTT.

The chain carries TRBV7-9 and TRBJ1-4; D call uncertain. The ends were cut back, 2 bases at V and 0 bases at J, with 10 bases in the middle. The V gene's germline CDR1 is SEHNR and CDR2 FQNEAQ (reference sequence). The CDR3 spans 16 residues. CDR3: CASSLTRKATNEKLFF. The CDR3 nucleotides read TGTGCCAGCAGCTTAACGAGGAAAGCAACTAATGAAAAACTGTTTTTT.

This chain links TRBV6-2 or TRBV6-3 with TRBJ1-2; TRBD1 matches 8 bases. In germline, CDR1 is MNHEY, CDR2 SVGEGT. The CDR3 is 12 amino acids. J was trimmed by 8 bases and V by 4 bases; bases with no gene match: 3. The DNA of the CDR3 is TGTGCCAGCAGTTCGACAGGGGTCGGCTACACCTTC. Residues: CASSSTGVGYTF.

The CDR3 is CSVQNRGSGNTIYF. The CDR3 bases are TGCAGCGTTCAAAACAGGGGCTCTGGAAACACCATATATTTT. The chain is built from TRBV29-1 and TRBJ1-3, with 7 bases fitting TRBD1. After removal of 5 bases from V and 0 bases from J, the junction contained 4 bases not matched to a gene. The V gene's germline CDR1 is SQVTM and CDR2 ANQGSEA. The CDR3 spans 14 residues.

The gene calls are TRBV24-1 and TRBJ2-5; 7 bases agree with TRBD1. The CDR3 has 14 residues. The V segment lost 9 bases and the J segment 5 bases; nucleotides outside the gene matches: 11. Germline CDR1 is KGHDR and CDR2 is SFDVKD. CDR3 residues: CATATGSPGETQYF. The CDR3, as DNA: TGTGCCACCGCGACAGGGTCTCCAGGGGAGACCCAGTACTTC.